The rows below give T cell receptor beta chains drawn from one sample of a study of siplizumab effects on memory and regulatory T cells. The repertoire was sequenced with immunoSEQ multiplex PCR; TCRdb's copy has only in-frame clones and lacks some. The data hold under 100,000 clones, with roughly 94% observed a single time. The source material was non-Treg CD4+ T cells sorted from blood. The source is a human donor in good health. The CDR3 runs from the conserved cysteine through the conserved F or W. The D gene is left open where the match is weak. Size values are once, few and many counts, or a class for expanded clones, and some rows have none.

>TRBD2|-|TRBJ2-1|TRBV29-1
TGCAGCGTGCCTAGCGGCTCCTACAATGAGCAGTTCTTC
CSVPSGSYNEQFF
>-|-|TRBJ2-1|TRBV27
TGTGCCAGCAGTCCGAGGGAGAGGCTAGCCAGTGAGCAGTTCTTC
CASSPRERLASEQFF
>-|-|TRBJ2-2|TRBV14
TGTGCCAGCAGCCAGGGAACACCGTTGACCGGGGAGCTGTTTTTT
CASSQGTPLTGELFF
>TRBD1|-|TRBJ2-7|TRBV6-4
TGTGCCAGCAGTGCGTCGACAGGGTCCTACGAGCAGTACTTC
CASSASTGSYEQYF
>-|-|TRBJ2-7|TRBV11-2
TGTGCCAGCAGCTTACGGGGATCTGGGGAGCAGTACTTC
CASSLRGSGEQYF
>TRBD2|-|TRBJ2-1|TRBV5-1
TGCGCCAGCAGCCTACTAGCGGGGGCTCGCAATGAGCAGTTCTTC
CASSLLAGARNEQFF
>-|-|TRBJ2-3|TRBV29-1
TGCAGCGTTGAAGATAGGGAGCCGTCGGCGCAGTATTTT
CSVEDREPSAQYF
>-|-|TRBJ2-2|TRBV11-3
TGTGCCAGCAGCTTTGCAGGCACCGGGGAGCTGTTTTTT
CASSFAGTGELFF
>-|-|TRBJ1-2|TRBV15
TGTGCCACCAGCAGAGGTCACCAGGAGCTGGAATTCTTC
CATSRGHQELEFF
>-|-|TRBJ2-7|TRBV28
TGTGCCAGCAGTGGACGCGGGGCGGCCAGTGTTGAGCAGTACTTC
CASSGRGAASVEQYF
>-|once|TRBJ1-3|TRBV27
TGTGCCAGCGGTTTGGGGAGGGGGGGAAACACCATATATTTT
CASGLGRGGNTIYF
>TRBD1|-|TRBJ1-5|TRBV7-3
TGTGCCAGCAAGCGGACAGGAGATTATAGCAATCAGCCCCAGCATTTT
CASKRTGDYSNQPQHF
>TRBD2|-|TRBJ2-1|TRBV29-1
TGCAGCGTTGCTCTTCCGGGAGGGTCCTACAATGAGCAGTTCTTC
CSVALPGGSYNEQFF
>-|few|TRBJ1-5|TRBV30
TGTGCCTGGAGATTCGCCGGTCGGCAAGCCGGGCCCCAGCATTTT
CAWRFAGRQAGPQHF
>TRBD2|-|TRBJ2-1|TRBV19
TGTGCCAGTAGTCCCCGGGAGGGCCGGAACAATGAGCAGTTCTTC
CASSPREGRNNEQFF
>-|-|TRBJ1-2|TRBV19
TGTGCCAGTAGAACCGCAGAACCCGGCTACACCTTC
CASRTAEPGYTF
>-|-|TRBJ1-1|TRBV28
TGTGCCAGCCTAAGGGAATCTGGGTTGGCTTTCTTT
CASLRESGLAFF
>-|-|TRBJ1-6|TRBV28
TGTGCCAGCATTTCCCCCGCCCCGGGAGTAGGGTCACCCCTCCACTTT
CASISPAPGVGSPLHF
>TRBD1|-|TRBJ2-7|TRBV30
TGTGCCTGGAGTCGGGACAGGGGGCGCGGCGAGCAGTACTTC
CAWSRDRGRGEQYF
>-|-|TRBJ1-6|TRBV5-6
TGTGCCAGCAGCTTGGCCATGTTTCTGAATTCACCCCTCCACTTT
CASSLAMFLNSPLHF
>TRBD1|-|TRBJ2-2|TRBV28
TGTGCCAGCGGACTGGCAGGGGGCACCGGGGAGCTGTTTTTT
CASGLAGGTGELFF
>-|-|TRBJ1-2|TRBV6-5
TGTGCCAGTCTTCAGGGGAGCGGCTACACCTTC
CASLQGSGYTF
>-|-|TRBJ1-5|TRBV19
TGTGCCAGTAGTGCCAGGCCAGCTCTAAATCAGCCCCAGCATTTT
CASSARPALNQPQHF
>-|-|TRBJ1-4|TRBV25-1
TGTGCCTCGAGGCAGGGAAACGAAAAACTGTTTTTT
CASRQGNEKLFF
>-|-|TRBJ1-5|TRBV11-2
TGTGCCAGCAGCCGCGTAGGGGGTAGCAATCAGCCCCAGCATTTT
CASSRVGGSNQPQHF
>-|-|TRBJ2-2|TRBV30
TGTGCCTGGAGTGGCCCCGGGGAGCTGTTTTTT
CAWSGPGELFF
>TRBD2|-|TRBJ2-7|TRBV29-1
TGCAGCGTTGTGGTGGTAGCGGGAGGAACCGAGCAGTACTTC
CSVVVVAGGTEQYF
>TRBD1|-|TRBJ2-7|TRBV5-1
TGCGCCAGCAGCCCCAGAACAGGGGCCTACGAGCAGTACTTC
CASSPRTGAYEQYF
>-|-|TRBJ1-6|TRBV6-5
TGTGCCAGCACTCGACAGACAAATTCACCCCTCCACTTT
CASTRQTNSPLHF
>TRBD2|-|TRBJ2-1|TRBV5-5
TGTGCCAGCAGCTTCAGGACTAGCGGGATGTCCTACAATGAGCAGTTCTTC
CASSFRTSGMSYNEQFF
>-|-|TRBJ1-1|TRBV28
TGTGCCAGCAGTTTGAGGCAAAACACTGAAGCTTTCTTT
CASSLRQNTEAFF
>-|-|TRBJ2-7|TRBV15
TGTGCCACCAGCAGAGCGAGGGCGGGCGAGCAGTACTTC
CATSRARAGEQYF
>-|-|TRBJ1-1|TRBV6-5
TGTGCCAGCAGTTACTTTGGGAACACTGAAGCTTTCTTT
CASSYFGNTEAFF
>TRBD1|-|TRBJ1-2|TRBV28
TGTGCCAGCCATCCGGGACAGGGGTTCTATGGCTACACCTTC
CASHPGQGFYGYTF
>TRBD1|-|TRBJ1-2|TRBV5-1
TGCGCCAGCAGCTCTGACAGGGGGCCTCAACCCTATGGCTACACCTTC
CASSSDRGPQPYGYTF
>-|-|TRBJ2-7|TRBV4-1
TGCGCCAGCAGCCAAGTAATAGGACAGTCCTACGAGCAGTACTTC
CASSQVIGQSYEQYF
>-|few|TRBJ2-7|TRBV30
TGTGCCTGGAGTTACAGGGTTACCGTCTACGAGCAGTACTTC
CAWSYRVTVYEQYF
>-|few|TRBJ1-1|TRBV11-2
TGTGCCAGCAGCTTAGGGAGCATGAACACTGAAGCTTTCTTT
CASSLGSMNTEAFF
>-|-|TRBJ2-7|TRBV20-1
TGCAGTGCTAGACAGGGTCATCAGTACTTC
CSARQGHQYF
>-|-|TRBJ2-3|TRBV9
TGTGCCAGCAGCGTAACTCAGGGAAACGCAGATACGCAGTATTTT
CASSVTQGNADTQYF